The rows below give T cell receptor beta chains drawn from one sample of a study of CD8 T cells in ankylosing spondylitis. TCRdb independently ran MiXCR on the 5' RACE reads; one entry per CDR3 protein. In the table there are a few hundred thousand distinct CDR3 sequences, approximately 20% of which are singletons. The sample taken for sequencing was blood, either unsorted or a sorted T cell fraction (not recorded which). The receptor set was obtained from a male donor with ankylosing spondylitis or in good health (not recorded which). Each CDR3 is given with its conserved first and last residue. D genes are given only for firm matches. Not all rows give a size; the values are once, few, many and, for expanded clones, a class.

j_gene,abundance,v_gene,d_gene,CDR3nt,CDR3aa
TRBJ2-7,.,TRBV9,TRBD1,TGTGCCAGCAGCTCAGGACAGGGCAGACCCCTAGACGAGCAGTACTTC,CASSSGQGRPLDEQYF
TRBJ2-3,few,TRBV5-6,.,TGTGCCAGCAGCTTCGAACGTCCCGATACGCAGTATTTT,CASSFERPDTQYF
TRBJ2-1,.,TRBV12-3/TRBV12-4,.,TGTGCCAGCAGTTTAGGAACGCATAGAGACAATGAGCAGTTCTTC,CASSLGTHRDNEQFF
TRBJ2-1,many,TRBV4-3,.,TGCGCCAGCAGCCAAGATTTGACAGACTCCTACAATGAGCAGTTCTTC,CASSQDLTDSYNEQFF
TRBJ2-1,.,TRBV10-3,TRBD2,TGTGCCATCAGCGAGGCGGGAGGAGACCCCGATGAGCAGTTCTTC,CAISEAGGDPDEQFF
TRBJ2-2,.,TRBV7-8,TRBD2,TGTGCCAGCAGCAAACTAGCGGGAAACACCGGGGAGCTGTTTTTT,CASSKLAGNTGELFF
TRBJ2-1,.,TRBV27,TRBD2,TGTGCCAGCAGCCCGGGACTAGCGGGGTTAAACGGGCATGAGCAGTTCTTC,CASSPGLAGLNGHEQFF
TRBJ2-7,.,TRBV5-1,.,TGCGCCAGCAGCTTGGCCGGTATTTCCTACGAGCAGTACTTC,CASSLAGISYEQYF
TRBJ1-2,few,TRBV25-1,.,TGTGCCAGCAGTGTCTTCGGTGGCTATGGCTACACCTTC,CASSVFGGYGYTF
TRBJ1-2,many,TRBV4-3,TRBD1,TGCGCCAGCAGCCAAGCGACAGGGCCCTATGGCTACACCTTC,CASSQATGPYGYTF
TRBJ2-3,.,TRBV4-1,TRBD2,TGCGCCAGCAGCCATTCCAGCGGACTAGCGGGAGTAGCGAGTAGTTTCGCAGATACGCAGTATTTT,CASSHSSGLAGVASSFADTQYF
TRBJ2-7,few,TRBV5-1,TRBD1,TGCGCCAGCAGCTTGGGACAGGGAGTACGCGAGCAGTACTTC,CASSLGQGVREQYF
TRBJ2-1,many,TRBV13,.,TGTGCCAGCAGCTTATCAGGGAAGGTAGGCGAGCAGTTCTTC,CASSLSGKVGEQFF
TRBJ2-1,few,TRBV6-2/TRBV6-3,.,TGTGCCAGCAGGTATTCTAGTACAAGTGAGCAGTTCTTC,CASRYSSTSEQFF
TRBJ2-7,.,TRBV20-1,.,TGCAGTGCTAGAGCCCCCATCAAGGGGGGCTTCTCCTACGAGCAGTACTTC,CSARAPIKGGFSYEQYF
TRBJ2-5,.,TRBV7-9,TRBD2,TGTGCCAGCAGCTTATCTGCTAGCGGCCCCCTGGGGGAGACCCAGTACTTC,CASSLSASGPLGETQYF
TRBJ2-1,.,TRBV7-9,TRBD2,TGTGCCAGCAGCCCCCGGGGGGGGCAGAGATACAATGAGCAGTTCTTC,CASSPRGGQRYNEQFF
TRBJ2-1,.,TRBV19,.,TGTGCCAGTAGCAACCAGGGGCCCAATGAGCAGTTCTTC,CASSNQGPNEQFF
TRBJ1-1,few,TRBV7-2,TRBD1,TGTGCCAGCTTTATCCGGGACAGTGGGATCACTGAAGCTTTCTTT,CASFIRDSGITEAFF
TRBJ2-3,many,TRBV11-2,.,TGTGCCAGCAGCTCGGAGATGGGCGCCCTGATCGGGGCAGATACGCAGTATTTT,CASSSEMGALIGADTQYF
TRBJ2-3,.,TRBV4-3,.,TGCGCCAGCAGCCAAGATGGTCTATACGGCGGCACAGATACGCAGTATTTT,CASSQDGLYGGTDTQYF
TRBJ2-7,.,TRBV25-1,TRBD2,TGTGCCAGCGGAGGGGAGGGCAGAACCTACGAGCAGTACTTC,CASGGEGRTYEQYF
TRBJ2-1,.,TRBV29-1,.,TGCAGCGTTGTGTGGGAGGCCTGTAAGTTCTTC,CSVVWEACKFF
TRBJ2-5,.,TRBV29-1,TRBD1,TGCAGCGATCTGGACAGGGATGAGACCCAGTACTTC,CSDLDRDETQYF
TRBJ2-3,few,TRBV20-1,TRBD2,TGCAGTGCGACGACTAGCGGGCAACTCACAGATACGCAGTATTTT,CSATTSGQLTDTQYF
TRBJ2-5,.,TRBV5-6,.,TGTGCCAGCAGCCCTTTTAACGGGGCGGAAGAGACCCAGTACTTC,CASSPFNGAEETQYF
TRBJ2-7,once,TRBV29-1,TRBD2,TGCAGCGTTGAGGGGGTTGGAGCGGGGAACTCCTACGAGCAGTACTTC,CSVEGVGAGNSYEQYF
TRBJ2-1,many,TRBV27,TRBD2,TGTGCCAGCAGTTTGACCCTCCCCGGGACTAGCGGAAACAATGAGCAGTTCTTC,CASSLTLPGTSGNNEQFF
TRBJ2-3,few,TRBV5-1,.,TGCGCCAGCAGCGCCCACAGGGAAACGGATACGCAGTATTTT,CASSAHRETDTQYF
TRBJ2-1,.,TRBV10-3,.,TGTGCCATCAGTGATGGCACAATTTACGGACAGCAAAACAATGAGCAGTTCTTC,CAISDGTIYGQQNNEQFF
TRBJ2-3,.,TRBV28,.,TGTGCCAGCAGTCGGGACACCACTAGCACAGATACGCAGTATTTT,CASSRDTTSTDTQYF
TRBJ2-7,many,TRBV7-9,.,TGTGCCAGCAGTAATAGCTACGAGCAGTACTTC,CASSNSYEQYF
TRBJ2-1,few,TRBV20-1,.,TGCAGTGTGGCGGACCGGGCCTCCTACAATGAGCAGTTCTTC,CSVADRASYNEQFF
TRBJ2-7,.,TRBV29-1,TRBD2,TGCAGCACATGGACTAGCGGGAGCTACGAGCAGTACTTC,CSTWTSGSYEQYF
TRBJ2-5,few,TRBV9,TRBD1,TGTGCCAGCAGCGCGAAGCTAGGACAGGGGGCACGCCTGTTCCAAGAGACCCAGTACTTC,CASSAKLGQGARLFQETQYF
TRBJ2-7,.,TRBV29-1,.,TGCAGCGTTGAACCGGTAGGGACGGTTCGTCGGTACTTC,CSVEPVGTVRRYF
TRBJ1-3,few,TRBV6-1,.,TGTGCCAGCAGCGTTGGACAGTCCCCCCGGAGAAACACCATATATTTT,CASSVGQSPRRNTIYF
TRBJ2-1,.,TRBV7-6,TRBD2,TGTGCCAGCAGCTTAGCCGGACTAGCGGGAGGGAATGAGCAGTTCTTC,CASSLAGLAGGNEQFF
TRBJ2-2,few,TRBV29-1,.,TGCAGCGTTGTTCCCCCGGGCGGGGAGCTGTTTTTT,CSVVPPGGELFF
TRBJ2-5,.,TRBV12-3/TRBV12-4,TRBD2,TGTGCCAGCAGCTACGGGGGGGAGTTCTTGACCCAGTACTTC,CASSYGGEFLTQYF
TRBJ2-2,few,TRBV5-1,.,TGCGCCAGCAGCTGGACTACCACCGGGGAGCTGTTTTTT,CASSWTTTGELFF
TRBJ2-3,.,TRBV12-3/TRBV12-4,.,TGTGCCAGCAGACCCTTAGGGGGGGCGGAAAGCACAGATACGCAGTATTTT,CASRPLGGAESTDTQYF
TRBJ2-3,few,TRBV10-2,.,TGCGCCAGCAGTGAAACACCAGGCACAGATACGCAGTATTTT,CASSETPGTDTQYF
TRBJ2-4,few,TRBV11-2,TRBD1,TGTGCCAGCAGCTTCCACGGGACAGGGTTTGTAGGAGCCAAAAACATTCAGTACTTC,CASSFHGTGFVGAKNIQYF
TRBJ2-3,.,TRBV27,TRBD1,TGTGCCAGCAGCCCCCCGGGACAGCCGACAGATACGCAGTATTTT,CASSPPGQPTDTQYF
TRBJ2-5,.,TRBV6-1,.,TGTGCCAGCCGTCCTGTCGCCAAGGGGACCCAGTACTTC,CASRPVAKGTQYF
TRBJ2-1,many,TRBV27,TRBD2,TGTGCCAGCAGCACTGGGACTAGCGGCTACAATGAGCAGTTCTTC,CASSTGTSGYNEQFF
TRBJ1-2,many,TRBV29-1,.,TGCAGCGCCCGGGGACCAGAGCCTCCTGGCTACACCTTC,CSARGPEPPGYTF
TRBJ1-5,few,TRBV7-6,.,TGTGCCAGCAGCTTAGCAGAAGGGAATCAGCCCCAGCATTTT,CASSLAEGNQPQHF
TRBJ2-1,.,TRBV20-1,TRBD2,TGCAGTGCTAGAGCTAGCGGGAGGGCGAGTCCGATCTATGAGCAGTTCTTC,CSARASGRASPIYEQFF